This T cell receptor (beta chain) came from a study of regulatory T cells in long-lasting Graves disease. A note on this clonotype: Relative to the germline gene, one junction end is altered; a read error may explain this.

Noted time point: newly diagnosed GD, antithyroid drugs for less than 3 months. The TCR library used RNA extracted from PBMCs. The CDR3 has 14 residues. CDR1 SGHDN and CDR2 FVKESK come from the germline V gene. CDR3 regions were amplified by Arm-PCR using iRepertoire HTBI primers to build TCR beta libraries. TCRdb used MiXCR to reprocess the multiplex PCR reads, holding one entry per CDR3 protein. The sample has 350,000 to 500,000 distinct CDR3 sequences, 14% seen once; the top ten hold more than 15%. A further study also used this sample, focusing on T cells in Graves' hyperthyroidism and ophthalmopathy. That source notes: Patients counted as stable if ophthalmopathy did not develop within 18 months. The HTBI primer set served for first-round RT-PCR of the TCR CDR3. Within blood appeared most thyroid clonotypes that had expanded above 0.001. Before onset, by a median of about six months, the model predicted ophthalmopathy.

The receptor's source is a woman between 45 and 60 years old with Graves disease. The input for sequencing was peripheral blood mononuclear cells (PBMCs), taken at new diagnosis, from a patient treated with antithyroid drugs. This chain links TRBV14 with TRBJ2-1; no definite D call. CDR3 in amino acids: CASSHRKAYDEQFF. The CDR3 coding sequence is TGTGCCAGCAGCCACCGGAAGGCCTACGATGAGCAGTTCTTC.